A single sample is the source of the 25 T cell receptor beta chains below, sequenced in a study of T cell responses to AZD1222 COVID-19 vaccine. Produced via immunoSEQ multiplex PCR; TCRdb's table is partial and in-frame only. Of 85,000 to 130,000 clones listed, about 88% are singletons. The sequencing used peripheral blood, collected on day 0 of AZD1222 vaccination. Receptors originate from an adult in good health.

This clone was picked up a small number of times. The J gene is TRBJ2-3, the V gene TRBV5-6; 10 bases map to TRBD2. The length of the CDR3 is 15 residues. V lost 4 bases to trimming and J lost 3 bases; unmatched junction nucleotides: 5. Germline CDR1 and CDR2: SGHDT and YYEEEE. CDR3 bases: TGTGCCAGCAGCAGCTGGACTAGCGGAACAGATACGCAGTATTTT. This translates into CASSSWTSGTDTQYF.

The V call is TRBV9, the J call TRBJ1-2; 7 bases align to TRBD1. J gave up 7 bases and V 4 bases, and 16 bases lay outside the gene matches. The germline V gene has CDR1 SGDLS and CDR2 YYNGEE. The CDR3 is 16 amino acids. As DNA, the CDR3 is TGTGCCAGCAGCTTTGGGCCCGGGACAGAAGTTAGTGGCTACACCTTC. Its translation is CASSFGPGTEVSGYTF. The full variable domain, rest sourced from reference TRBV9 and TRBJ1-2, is DSGVTQTPKHLITATGQRVTLRCSPRSGDLSVYWYQQSLDQGLQFLIQYYNGEERAKGNILERFSAQQFPDLHSELNLSSLELGDSALYFCASSFGPGTEVSGYTFGSGTRLTVV.

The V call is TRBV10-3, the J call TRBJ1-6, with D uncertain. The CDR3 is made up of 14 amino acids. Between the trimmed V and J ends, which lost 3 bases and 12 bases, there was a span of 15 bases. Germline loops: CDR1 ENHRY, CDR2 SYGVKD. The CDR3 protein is CAISENGLGGPLHF. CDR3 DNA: TGTGCCATCAGTGAAAATGGGTTAGGAGGACCCCTCCACTTT.

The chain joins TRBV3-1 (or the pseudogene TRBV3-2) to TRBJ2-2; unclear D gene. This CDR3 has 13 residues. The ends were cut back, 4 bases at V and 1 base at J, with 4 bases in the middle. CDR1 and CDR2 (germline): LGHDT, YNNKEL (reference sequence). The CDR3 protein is CASSPLNTGELFF. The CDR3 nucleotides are TGTGCCAGCAGCCCCCTGAACACCGGGGAGCTGTTTTTT.

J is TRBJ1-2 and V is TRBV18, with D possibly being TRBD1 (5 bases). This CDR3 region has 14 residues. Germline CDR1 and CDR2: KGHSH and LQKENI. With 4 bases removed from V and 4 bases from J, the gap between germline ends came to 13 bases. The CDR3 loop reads CASSLVGVSYGYTF. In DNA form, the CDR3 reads TGTGCCAGCTCACTAGTGGGGGTGTCCTATGGCTACACCTTC.

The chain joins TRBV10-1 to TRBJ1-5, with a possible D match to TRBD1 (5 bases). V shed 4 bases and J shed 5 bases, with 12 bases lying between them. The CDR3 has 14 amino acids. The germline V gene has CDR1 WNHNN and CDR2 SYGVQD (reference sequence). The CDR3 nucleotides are TGCGCCAGCAGTGCGGGGGGTGGCTATCAGCCCCAGCATTTT. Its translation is CASSAGGGYQPQHF.

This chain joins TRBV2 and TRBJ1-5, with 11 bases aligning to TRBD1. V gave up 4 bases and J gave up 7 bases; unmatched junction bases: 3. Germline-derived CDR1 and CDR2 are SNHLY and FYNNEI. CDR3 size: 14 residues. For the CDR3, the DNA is TGTGCCAGCAGTGGGACAGGGGGCGACCAGCCCCAGCATTTT. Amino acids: CASSGTGGDQPQHF.

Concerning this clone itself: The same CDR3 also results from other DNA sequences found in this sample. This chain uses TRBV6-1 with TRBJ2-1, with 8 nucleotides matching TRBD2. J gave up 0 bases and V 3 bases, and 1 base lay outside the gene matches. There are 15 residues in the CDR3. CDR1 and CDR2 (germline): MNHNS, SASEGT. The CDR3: CASSDGTSSYNEQFF. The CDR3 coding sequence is TGTGCCAGCAGTGACGGGACTAGCTCCTACAATGAGCAGTTCTTC.

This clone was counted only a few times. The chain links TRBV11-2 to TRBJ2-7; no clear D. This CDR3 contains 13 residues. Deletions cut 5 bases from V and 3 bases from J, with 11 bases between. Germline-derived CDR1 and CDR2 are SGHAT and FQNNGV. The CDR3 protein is CASSPRPIYEQYF. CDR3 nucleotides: TGTGCCAGCAGCCCCCGCCCTATCTACGAGCAGTACTTC.

CDR3 DNA: TGTGCCAGCAGTACGGGGGGGGGCACCTATGGCTACACCTTC. Translating it yields CASSTGGGTYGYTF. The chain is built from TRBV28 and TRBJ1-2; possible D gene TRBD1, 6 bases. With 5 bases removed from V and 4 bases from J, the gap between germline ends came to 14 bases. The CDR3 extends over 14 amino acids. The germline gives CDR1 MDHEN, CDR2 SYDVKM.

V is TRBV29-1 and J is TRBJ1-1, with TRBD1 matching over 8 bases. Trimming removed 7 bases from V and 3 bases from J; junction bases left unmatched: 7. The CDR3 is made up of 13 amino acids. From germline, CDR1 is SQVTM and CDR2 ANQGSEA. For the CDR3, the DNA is TGCAGCGCAGGGGGCCGTGGGCACACTGAAGCTTTCTTT. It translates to CSAGGRGHTEAFF.

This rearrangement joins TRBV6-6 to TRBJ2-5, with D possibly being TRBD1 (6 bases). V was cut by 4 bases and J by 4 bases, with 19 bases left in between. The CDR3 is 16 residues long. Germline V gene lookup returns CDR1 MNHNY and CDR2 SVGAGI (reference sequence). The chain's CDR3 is CASSSAGGTGVETQYF. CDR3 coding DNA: TGTGCCAGCAGTTCGGCTGGGGGCACAGGAGTAGAGACCCAGTACTTC.

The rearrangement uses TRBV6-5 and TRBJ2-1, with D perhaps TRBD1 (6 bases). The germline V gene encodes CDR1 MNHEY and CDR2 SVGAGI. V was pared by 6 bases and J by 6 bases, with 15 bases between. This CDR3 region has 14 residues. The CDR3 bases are TGTGCCAGCAGACTCAACAGGGCGATCAATGAGCAGTTCTTC. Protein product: CASRLNRAINEQFF.

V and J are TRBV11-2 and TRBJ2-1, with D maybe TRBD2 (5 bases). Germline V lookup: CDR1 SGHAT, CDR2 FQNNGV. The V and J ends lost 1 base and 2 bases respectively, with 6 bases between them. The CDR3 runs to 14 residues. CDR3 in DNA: TGTGCCAGCAGCTTAGGAGGGCCCTACAATGAGCAGTTCTTC. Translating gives CASSLGGPYNEQFF.

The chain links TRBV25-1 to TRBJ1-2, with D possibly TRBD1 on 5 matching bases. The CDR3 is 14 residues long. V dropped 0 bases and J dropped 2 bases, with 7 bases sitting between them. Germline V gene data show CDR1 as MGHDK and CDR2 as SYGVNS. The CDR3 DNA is TGTGCCAGCAGTGAATATAGGGGAAACTATGGCTACACCTTC. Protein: CASSEYRGNYGYTF.

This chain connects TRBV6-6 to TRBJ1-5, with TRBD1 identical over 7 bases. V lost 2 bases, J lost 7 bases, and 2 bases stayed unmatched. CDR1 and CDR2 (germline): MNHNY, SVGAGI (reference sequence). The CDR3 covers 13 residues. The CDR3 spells CASSYPTGQPQHF. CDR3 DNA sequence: TGTGCCAGCAGTTACCCGACAGGGCAGCCCCAGCATTTT.

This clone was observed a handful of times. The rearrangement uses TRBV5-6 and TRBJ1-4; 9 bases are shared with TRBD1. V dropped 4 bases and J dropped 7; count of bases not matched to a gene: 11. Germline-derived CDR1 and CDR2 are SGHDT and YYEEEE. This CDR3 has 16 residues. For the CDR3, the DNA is TGTGCCAGCAGCCTTACACAGGGGGCGCTGAGTGAAAAACTGTTTTTT. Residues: CASSLTQGALSEKLFF.

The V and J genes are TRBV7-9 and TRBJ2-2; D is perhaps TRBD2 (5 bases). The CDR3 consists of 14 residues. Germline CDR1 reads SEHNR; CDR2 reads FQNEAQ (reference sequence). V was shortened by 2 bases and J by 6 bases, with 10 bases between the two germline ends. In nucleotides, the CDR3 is TGTGCCAGCAGCTTACAAGGGAGTCCCGGGGAGCTGTTTTTT. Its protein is CASSLQGSPGELFF.

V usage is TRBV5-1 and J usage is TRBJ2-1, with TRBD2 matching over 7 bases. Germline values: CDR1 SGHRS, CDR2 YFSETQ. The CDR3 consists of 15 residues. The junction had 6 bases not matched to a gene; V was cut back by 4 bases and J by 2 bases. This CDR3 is CASSTLAEPYNEQFF. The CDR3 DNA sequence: TGCGCCAGCAGCACCCTAGCGGAGCCCTACAATGAGCAGTTCTTC.

The CDR3, as DNA: TGCGCCAGCAGCGAGGGGCAGGGGTATTCACCCCTCCACTTT. As protein: CASSEGQGYSPLHF. The chain couples TRBV5-1 to TRBJ1-6; tentative D call: TRBD1 (6 bases). Trimming pared 4 bases from V and 8 bases from J, leaving 13 bases between. Germline assignment: CDR1 SGHRS and CDR2 YFSETQ. The CDR3 is 14 amino acids.

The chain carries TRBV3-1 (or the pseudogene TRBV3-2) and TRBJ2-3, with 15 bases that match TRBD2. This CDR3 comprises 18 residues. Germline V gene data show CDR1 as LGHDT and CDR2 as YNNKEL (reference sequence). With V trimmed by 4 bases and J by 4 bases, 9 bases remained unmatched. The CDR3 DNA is TGTGCCAGCAGCCCTCCCGGACTAGCGGGAGGGCGGGCAGATACGCAGTATTTT. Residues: CASSPPGLAGGRADTQYF.

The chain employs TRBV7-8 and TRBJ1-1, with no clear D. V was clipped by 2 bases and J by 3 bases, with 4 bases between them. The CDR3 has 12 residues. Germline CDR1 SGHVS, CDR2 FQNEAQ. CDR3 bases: TGTGCCAGCAGCTTACTTTACACTGAAGCTTTCTTT. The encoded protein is CASSLLYTEAFF. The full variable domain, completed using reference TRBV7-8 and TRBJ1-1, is GAGVSQSPRYKVAKRGQDVALRCDPISGHVSLFWYQQALGQGPEFLTYFQNEAQLDKSGLPSDRFFAERPEGSVSTLKIQRTQQEDSAVYLCASSLLYTEAFFGQGTRLTVV.

CDR3 in DNA: TGCGCCAGCAGCCAAGTAGGGCTACTCTCCTGGTACGAGCAGTACTTC. Amino acid sequence: CASSQVGLLSWYEQYF. The chain carries TRBV4-1 and TRBJ2-7; D is unresolved. Trimming removed 1 base from V and 4 bases from J, with 17 bases in between. CDR1 and CDR2 (germline): MGHRA, YSYEKL. CDR3 length: 16 amino acids.

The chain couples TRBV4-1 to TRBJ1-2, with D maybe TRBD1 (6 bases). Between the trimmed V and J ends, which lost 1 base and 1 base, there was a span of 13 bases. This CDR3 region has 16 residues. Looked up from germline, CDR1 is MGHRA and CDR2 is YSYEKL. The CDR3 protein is CASSQVAAGVNYGYTF. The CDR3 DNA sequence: TGCGCCAGCAGCCAAGTAGCGGCAGGGGTTAACTATGGCTACACCTTC.

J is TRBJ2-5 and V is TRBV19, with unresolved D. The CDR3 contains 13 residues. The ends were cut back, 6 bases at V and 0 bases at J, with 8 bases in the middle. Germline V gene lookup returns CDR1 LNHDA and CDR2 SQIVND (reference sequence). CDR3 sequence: CASSPRYQETQYF. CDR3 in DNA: TGTGCCAGTAGCCCCCGGTACCAAGAGACCCAGTACTTC.